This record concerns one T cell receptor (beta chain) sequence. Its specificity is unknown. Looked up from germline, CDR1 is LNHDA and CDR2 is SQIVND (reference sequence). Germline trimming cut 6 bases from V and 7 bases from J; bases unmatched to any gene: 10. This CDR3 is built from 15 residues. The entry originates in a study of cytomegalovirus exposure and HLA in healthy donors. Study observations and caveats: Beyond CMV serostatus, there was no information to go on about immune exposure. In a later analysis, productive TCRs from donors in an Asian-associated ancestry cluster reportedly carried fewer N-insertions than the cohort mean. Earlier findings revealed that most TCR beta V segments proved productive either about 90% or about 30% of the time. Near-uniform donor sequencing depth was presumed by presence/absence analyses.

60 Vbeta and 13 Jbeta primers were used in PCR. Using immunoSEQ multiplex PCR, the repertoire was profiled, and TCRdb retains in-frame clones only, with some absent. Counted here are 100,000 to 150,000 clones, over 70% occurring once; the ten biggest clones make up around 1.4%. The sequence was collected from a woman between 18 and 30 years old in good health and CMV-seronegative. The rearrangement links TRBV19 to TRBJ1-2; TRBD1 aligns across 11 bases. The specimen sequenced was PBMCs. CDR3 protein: CASRIGQGAVGGYTF. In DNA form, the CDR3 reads TGTGCCAGTAGAATCGGACAGGGGGCAGTAGGTGGCTACACCTTC.